This T cell receptor (beta chain) was sequenced in a study of CD8 T cells in Susac syndrome. RNA amounts of roughly 0.45 to 1 ug underwent reverse transcription with random hexamers. TCRdb re-called the immunoSEQ multiplex PCR reads through MiXCR, storing one row per CDR3 protein. This table has almost 450,000 distinct CDR3 sequences, approximately 85% appearing once. This CDR3 comprises 13 residues. In germline, CDR1 is SEHNR, CDR2 FQNEAQ (reference sequence). The V end lost 3 bases, the J end lost 7 bases, and 12 bases lay between the germline ends. This sequence joins TRBV7-9 and TRBJ1-1; tentatively, D is TRBD1 (6 bases). The sequencing input was CD8+ T cells from PBMCs. The receptor was isolated from a human donor with multiple sclerosis. The CDR3, as DNA: TGTGCCAGCAGCTTCGGGGGCAACGGTGAAGCTTTCTTT. It encodes CASSFGGNGEAFF.